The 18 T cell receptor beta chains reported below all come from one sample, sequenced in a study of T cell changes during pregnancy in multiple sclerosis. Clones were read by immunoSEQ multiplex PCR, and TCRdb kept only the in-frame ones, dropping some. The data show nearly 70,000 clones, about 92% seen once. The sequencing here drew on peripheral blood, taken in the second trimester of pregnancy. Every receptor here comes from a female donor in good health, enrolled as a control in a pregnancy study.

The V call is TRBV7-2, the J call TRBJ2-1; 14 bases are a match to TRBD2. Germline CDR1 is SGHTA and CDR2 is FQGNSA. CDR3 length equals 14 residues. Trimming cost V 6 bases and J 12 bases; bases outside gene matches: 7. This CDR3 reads CASRGGTSGRSQFF. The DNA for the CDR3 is TGTGCCAGCAGAGGTGGGACTAGCGGGAGATCGCAGTTCTTC.

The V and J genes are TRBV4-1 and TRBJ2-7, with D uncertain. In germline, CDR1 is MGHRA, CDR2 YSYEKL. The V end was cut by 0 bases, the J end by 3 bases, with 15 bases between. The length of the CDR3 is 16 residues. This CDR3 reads CASSQEARVDDYEQYF. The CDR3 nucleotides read TGCGCCAGCAGCCAAGAAGCGAGAGTCGACGACTACGAGCAGTACTTC.

Here the CDR3 reads CASTRSGITDTQYF. The CDR3 coding sequence is TGTGCCAGCACCCGGTCGGGGATCACAGATACGCAGTATTTT. The rearrangement uses TRBV28 and TRBJ2-3; D may be TRBD2 (5 bases). In germline, CDR1 is MDHEN, CDR2 SYDVKM. Trimming removed 7 bases at V and 2 bases at J, with 13 bases between. This CDR3 spans 14 amino acids. Full variable domain (rest looked up from reference TRBV28 and TRBJ2-3): DVKVTQSSRYLVKRTGEKVFLECVQDMDHENMFWYRQDPGLGLRLIYFSYDVKMKEKGDIPEGYSVSREKKERFSLILESASTNQTSMYLCASTRSGITDTQYFGPGTRLTVL.

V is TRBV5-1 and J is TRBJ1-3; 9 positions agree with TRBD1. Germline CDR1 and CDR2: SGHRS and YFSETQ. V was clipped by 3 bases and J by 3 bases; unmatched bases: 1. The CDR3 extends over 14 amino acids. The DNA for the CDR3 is TGCGCCAGCAGCTCGGGACAGGGTGGAAACACCATATATTTT. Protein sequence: CASSSGQGGNTIYF.

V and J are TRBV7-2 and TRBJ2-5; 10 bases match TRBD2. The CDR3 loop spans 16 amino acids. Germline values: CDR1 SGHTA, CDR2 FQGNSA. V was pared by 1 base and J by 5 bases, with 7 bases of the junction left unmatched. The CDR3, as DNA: TGTGCCAGCAGCTTAGGACTAGCGGGCCACGGGGAGACCCAGTACTTC. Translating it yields CASSLGLAGHGETQYF.

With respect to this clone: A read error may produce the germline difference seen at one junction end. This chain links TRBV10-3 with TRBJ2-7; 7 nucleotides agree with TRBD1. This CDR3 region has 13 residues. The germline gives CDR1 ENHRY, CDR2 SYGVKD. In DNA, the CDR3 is TGTGCCATCAGTGAGTCGGGGGACAGACCTCAGCACTTC. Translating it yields CAISESGDRPQHF.

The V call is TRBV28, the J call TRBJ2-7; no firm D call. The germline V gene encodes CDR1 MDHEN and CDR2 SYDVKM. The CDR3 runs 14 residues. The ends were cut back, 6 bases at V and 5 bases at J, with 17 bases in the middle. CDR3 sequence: CASSSPGSRDEQYF. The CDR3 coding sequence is TGTGCCAGCAGCTCCCCCGGTTCCCGGGACGAGCAGTACTTC.

The CDR3 nucleotides are TGTGCCAGCAGTTGGGGACAGGGCGAAGTTTCACCCCTCCACTTT. Translating it yields CASSWGQGEVSPLHF. The chain joins TRBV27 to TRBJ1-6, with 9 bases matching TRBD1. The CDR3 covers 15 residues. J lost 9 bases, V lost 4 bases, and 7 bases had no gene match. CDR1 is MNHEY and CDR2 is SMNVEV in the germline V gene (reference sequence).

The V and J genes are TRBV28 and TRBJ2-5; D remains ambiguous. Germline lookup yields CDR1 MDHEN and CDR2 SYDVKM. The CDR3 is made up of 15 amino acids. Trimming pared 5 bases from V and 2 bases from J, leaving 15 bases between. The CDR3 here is CASSPQWPQQETQYF. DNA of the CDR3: TGTGCCAGCAGTCCCCAATGGCCGCAGCAAGAGACCCAGTACTTC.

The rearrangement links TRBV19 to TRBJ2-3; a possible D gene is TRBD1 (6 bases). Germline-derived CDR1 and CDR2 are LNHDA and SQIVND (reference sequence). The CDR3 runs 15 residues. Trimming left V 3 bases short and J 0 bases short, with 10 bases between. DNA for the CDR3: TGTGCCAGTAGTATGGGGGACACTAGCACAGATACGCAGTATTTT. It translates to CASSMGDTSTDTQYF.

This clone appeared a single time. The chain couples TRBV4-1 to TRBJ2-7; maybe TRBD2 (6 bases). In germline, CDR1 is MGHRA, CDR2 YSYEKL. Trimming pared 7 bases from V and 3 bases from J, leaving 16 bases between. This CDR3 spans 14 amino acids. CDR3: CASTSLAGSYEQYF. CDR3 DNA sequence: TGCGCCAGCACCTCTCTAGCCGGGAGCTACGAGCAGTACTTC.

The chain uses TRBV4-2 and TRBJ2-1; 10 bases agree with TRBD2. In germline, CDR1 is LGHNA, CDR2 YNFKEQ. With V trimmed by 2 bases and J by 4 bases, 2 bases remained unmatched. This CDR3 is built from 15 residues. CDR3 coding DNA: TGTGCCAGCAGCCAAACTAGCGGGACATACAATGAGCAGTTCTTC. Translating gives CASSQTSGTYNEQFF.

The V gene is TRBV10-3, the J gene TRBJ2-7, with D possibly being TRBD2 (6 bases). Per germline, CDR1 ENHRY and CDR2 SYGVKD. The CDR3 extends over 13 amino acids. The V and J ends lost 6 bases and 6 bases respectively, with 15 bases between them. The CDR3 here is CAISPSLAGEQYF. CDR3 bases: TGTGCCATCAGCCCCTCACTAGCAGGCGAGCAGTACTTC.

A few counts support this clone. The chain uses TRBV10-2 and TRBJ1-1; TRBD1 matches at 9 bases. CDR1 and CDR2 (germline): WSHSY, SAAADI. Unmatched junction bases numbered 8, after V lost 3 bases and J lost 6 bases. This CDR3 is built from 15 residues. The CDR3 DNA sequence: TGCGCCAGCAGTGACCGGGACAGGGTAGGCCCTGAAGCTTTCTTT. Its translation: CASSDRDRVGPEAFF.

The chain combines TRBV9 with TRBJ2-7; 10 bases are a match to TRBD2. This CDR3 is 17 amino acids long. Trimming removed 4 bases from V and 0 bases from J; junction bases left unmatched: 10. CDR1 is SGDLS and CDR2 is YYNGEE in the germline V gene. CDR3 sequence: CASSPGGSGGSSYEQYF. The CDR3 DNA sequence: TGTGCCAGCAGCCCTGGAGGTAGCGGGGGGAGCTCCTACGAGCAGTACTTC.

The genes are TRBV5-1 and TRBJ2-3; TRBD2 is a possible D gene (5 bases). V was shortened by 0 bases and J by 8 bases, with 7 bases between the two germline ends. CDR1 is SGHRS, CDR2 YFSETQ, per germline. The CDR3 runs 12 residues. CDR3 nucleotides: TGCGCCAGCAGCTTGGGTGAGGGTACGCAGTATTTT. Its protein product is CASSLGEGTQYF.

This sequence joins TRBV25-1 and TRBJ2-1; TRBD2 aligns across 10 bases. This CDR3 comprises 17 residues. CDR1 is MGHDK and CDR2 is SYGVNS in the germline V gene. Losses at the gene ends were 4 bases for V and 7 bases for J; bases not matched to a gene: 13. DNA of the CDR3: TGTGCCAGCAGTGCCCCATCGGGAAGGACTAGCGGAAATGAGCAGTTCTTC. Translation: CASSAPSGRTSGNEQFF.

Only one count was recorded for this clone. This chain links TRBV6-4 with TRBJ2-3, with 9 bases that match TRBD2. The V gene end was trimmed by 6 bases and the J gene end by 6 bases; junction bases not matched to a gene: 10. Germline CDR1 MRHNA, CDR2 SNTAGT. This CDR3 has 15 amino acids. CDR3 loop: CASSPGGRASDTQYF. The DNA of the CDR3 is TGTGCCAGCAGCCCGGGCGGGAGGGCGTCGGATACGCAGTATTTT.